The 4 T cell receptor beta chains presented below share a single source sample, sequenced in a study of graft-versus-host responses after intestinal transplantation. Using immunoSEQ multiplex PCR, the repertoire was profiled, and TCRdb retains in-frame clones only, with some absent. The table has about 99,000 clones, more than 85% seen once; the top ten hold 0.7% to 0.9%. The antigens these receptors bind are not known. Material: unstimulated CD4+ T cells sorted from spleen or lymph node cells, obtained before intestinal transplant. All receptors come from a human donor who received an intestinal transplant.

The genes are TRBV30 and TRBJ1-6; unclear D gene. V shed 0 bases and J shed 4 bases, with 4 bases lying between them. Germline V CDR1 and CDR2: GTSNPN, SVGIG (reference sequence). This CDR3 has 13 residues. The CDR3 loop reads CAWSVQYNSPLHF. CDR3 bases: TGTGCCTGGAGTGTACAGTATAATTCACCCCTCCACTTT.

The rearrangement joins TRBV5-3 to TRBJ1-6; the D is unclear. TRBV5-3 is known as an ORF, though its function is uncertain. The CDR3 has 21 residues. Trimming stripped 3 bases from V and 2 bases from J, with 27 bases between. CDR3 amino acids: CARSSFPGRKPGLPYNSPLHF. The CDR3 nucleotides read TGTGCCAGAAGCTCATTTCCGGGCCGCAAGCCAGGACTCCCCTATAATTCACCCCTCCACTTT.

This chain connects TRBV28 to TRBJ1-5; perhaps TRBD1 as D (5 bases). The CDR3 length is 12 residues. Germline CDR1 reads MDHEN; CDR2 reads SYDVKM. The ends were cut back, 8 bases at V and 7 bases at J, with 12 bases in the middle. The CDR3 region is CASYGGDQPQHF. CDR3 DNA: TGTGCCAGCTACGGCGGGGACCAGCCCCAGCATTTT. The entire variable domain, with the rest obtained from reference TRBV28 and TRBJ1-5, is as follows: DVKVTQSSRYLVKRTGEKVFLECVQDMDHENMFWYRQDPGLGLRLIYFSYDVKMKEKGDIPEGYSVSREKKERFSLILESASTNQTSMYLCASYGGDQPQHFGDGTRLSIL.

This rearrangement joins TRBV5-1 to TRBJ2-1, with TRBD2 as a possible D gene (5 bases). CDR3 length: 17 residues. V lost 0 bases and J lost 3, with 16 bases in between. Germline values: CDR1 SGHRS, CDR2 YFSETQ. CDR3 region: CASSLGLANTGYNEQFF. CDR3 in DNA: TGCGCCAGCAGCTTGGGCCTAGCCAATACGGGCTACAATGAGCAGTTCTTC.